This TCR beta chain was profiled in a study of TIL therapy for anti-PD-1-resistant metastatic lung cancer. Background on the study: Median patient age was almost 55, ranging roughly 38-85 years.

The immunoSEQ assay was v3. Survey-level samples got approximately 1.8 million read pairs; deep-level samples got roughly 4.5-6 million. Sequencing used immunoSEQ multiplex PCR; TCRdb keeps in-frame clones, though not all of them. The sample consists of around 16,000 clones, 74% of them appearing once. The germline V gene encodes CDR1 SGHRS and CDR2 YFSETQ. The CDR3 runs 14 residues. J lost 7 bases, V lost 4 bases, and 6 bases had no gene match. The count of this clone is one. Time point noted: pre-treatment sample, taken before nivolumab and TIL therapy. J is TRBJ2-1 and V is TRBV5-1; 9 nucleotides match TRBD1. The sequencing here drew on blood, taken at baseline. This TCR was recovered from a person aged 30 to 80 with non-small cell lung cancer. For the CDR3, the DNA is TGCGCCAGCAGCCTAGGACAGGGGCTAAATGAGCAGTTCTTC. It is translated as CASSLGQGLNEQFF. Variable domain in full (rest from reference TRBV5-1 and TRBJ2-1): KAGVTQTPRYLIKTRGQQVTLSCSPISGHRSVSWYQQTPGQGLQFLFEYFSETQRNKGNFPGRFSGRQFSNSRSEMNVSTLELGDSALYLCASSLGQGLNEQFFGPGTRLTVL.